This T cell receptor (beta chain) was sequenced during a study of technical replicates of blood from four donors. CDR1 and CDR2 (germline): SGHVS, FNYEAQ. V shed 0 bases, J shed 4 bases, and the junction held 9 bases outside the gene matches. The CDR3 has 17 residues. Clones were sequenced by immunoSEQ multiplex PCR, and TCRdb holds only the in-frame ones, with some missing. This table holds roughly 45,000 clones, roughly nine tenths found once. This chain uses TRBV7-6 with TRBJ1-1, with 9 bases matching TRBD1. This receptor was taken from a human donor in good health. Some clones in this sample may be carry-over from other donors' samples. The sample taken for sequencing was PBMCs. This chain's CDR3 is CASSLANPGTGFTEAFF. The CDR3 bases are TGTGCCAGCAGCTTAGCGAACCCCGGGACAGGGTTCACTGAAGCTTTCTTT. Based on the CDR3 plus reference TRBV7-6 and TRBJ1-1, the full variable domain is GAGVSQSPRYKVTKRGQDVALRCDPISGHVSLYWYRQALGQGPEFLTYFNYEAQQDKSGLPNDRFSAERPEGSISTLTIQRTEQRDSAMYRCASSLANPGTGFTEAFFGQGTRLTVV.